The rows below give T cell receptor beta chains drawn from one sample of a study of blood T cells in healthy people across ages. TCRdb re-called the 5' RACE reads through MiXCR, storing one row per CDR3 protein. The table shows 750,000 to 850,000 distinct CDR3 sequences, with approximately 25% occurring only once. These data also formed part of another study, on T cells of mothers and their children.

The sample comprised blood. Receptors were obtained from a boy aged 5 to 17 in good health. Each CDR3 is given with its conserved first and last residue. Each record gives: V gene, clone size, J gene, D gene, CDR3 DNA, CDR3 protein. D genes are given only for firm matches. Size is omitted from some rows. Given values are once, few, many or a class for expanded clones.

V: TRBV6-2/TRBV6-3
size: few
J: TRBJ2-2
D: TRBD1
DNA: TGTGCCAGCAGTGACCGACAGGGGTCCACCGGGGAGCTGTTTTTT
CDR3: CASSDRQGSTGELFF

V: TRBV29-1
size: few
J: TRBJ1-6
D: -
DNA: TGCAGCGTGCAAACAGACTCCTATAATTCACCCCTCCACTTT
CDR3: CSVQTDSYNSPLHF

V: TRBV29-1
size: -
J: TRBJ1-2
D: -
DNA: TGCAGCGTTGAAGTCTCCCGGTCTGCAGTGAACTATGGCTACACCTTC
CDR3: CSVEVSRSAVNYGYTF

V: TRBV20-1
size: -
J: TRBJ2-7
D: TRBD1
DNA: TGCAGTGCTAGAGATGGCGGACAGGCCTCCTACGAGCAGTACTTC
CDR3: CSARDGGQASYEQYF

V: TRBV14
size: -
J: TRBJ1-4
D: -
DNA: TGTGCCAGCAGCCCCGAAAACCAGGGGCCCGGGGAAAAACTGTTTTTT
CDR3: CASSPENQGPGEKLFF

V: TRBV6-5
size: few
J: TRBJ2-3
D: -
DNA: TGTGCCAGCAGCACAAGCCAGGGAGACACAGATACGCAGTATTTT
CDR3: CASSTSQGDTDTQYF

V: TRBV4-3
size: -
J: TRBJ1-4
D: -
DNA: TGCGCCAGCAGACGCAAGGGGGATGCAATTAATGAAAAACTGTTTTTT
CDR3: CASRRKGDAINEKLFF

V: TRBV4-2
size: few
J: TRBJ2-1
D: TRBD2
DNA: TGTGCCAGCAGCCAAGAGCCGAGACTAGCGCGGTCTGATGAGCAGTTCTTC
CDR3: CASSQEPRLARSDEQFF

V: TRBV4-3
size: few
J: TRBJ2-7
D: -
DNA: TGCGCCAGCAGCCAAGATCGGACTGAGGTATCCTACGAGCAGTACTTC
CDR3: CASSQDRTEVSYEQYF

V: TRBV28
size: -
J: TRBJ2-7
D: TRBD2
DNA: TGTGCCAGCAGTACGACTAGCGGGAGGTACGAGCAGTACTTC
CDR3: CASSTTSGRYEQYF

V: TRBV6-5
size: -
J: TRBJ2-7
D: TRBD1
DNA: TGTGCCAGCAGTTACTTACCTACAGGGGGTCTTTACGAGCAGTACTTC
CDR3: CASSYLPTGGLYEQYF

V: TRBV28
size: few
J: TRBJ2-5
D: TRBD2
DNA: TGTGCCACGGGGGGGCCTAGCGGGAGCGCTGAGACCCAGTACTTC
CDR3: CATGGPSGSAETQYF

V: TRBV7-6
size: few
J: TRBJ1-4
D: -
DNA: TGTGCCAGCAGCTCCGCCCCGGGGAATGAAAAACTGTTTTTT
CDR3: CASSSAPGNEKLFF

V: TRBV28
size: -
J: TRBJ2-5
D: TRBD2
DNA: TGTGCCAGCAGTTCCGTGTCTAGCGGGAGAGGGAAGACCCAGTACTTC
CDR3: CASSSVSSGRGKTQYF

V: TRBV12-3/TRBV12-4
size: -
J: TRBJ1-5
D: -
DNA: TGTGCCAGCAGTTCCGGGATTAGCAATCAGCCCCAGCATTTT
CDR3: CASSSGISNQPQHF

V: TRBV14
size: few
J: TRBJ2-5
D: -
DNA: TGTGCCAGCAGCCAAGATTACCGCCTAGTCCAAGAGACCCAGTACTTC
CDR3: CASSQDYRLVQETQYF

V: TRBV9
size: few
J: TRBJ2-1
D: TRBD2
DNA: TGTGCCAGCAGCCCCCGGGGACTAGGAAGTGGCGAGCAGTTCTTC
CDR3: CASSPRGLGSGEQFF

V: TRBV11-2
size: -
J: TRBJ1-5
D: -
DNA: TGTGCCTGCAGCTCCCTCAGGGGAAGCAATCAGCCCCAGCATTTT
CDR3: CACSSLRGSNQPQHF

V: TRBV29-1
size: few
J: TRBJ1-2
D: TRBD1
DNA: TGCAGCGTTGCAGGGGGAGCTGGCTACACCTTC
CDR3: CSVAGGAGYTF

V: TRBV28
size: few
J: TRBJ1-6
D: -
DNA: TGTGCCGGCAGTTATCCGGGGGAGTTGGAGAATTCACCCCTCCACTTT
CDR3: CAGSYPGELENSPLHF

V: TRBV6-6
size: few
J: TRBJ1-1
D: -
DNA: TGTGCCAGCAGTTCAGGACTCTCCACAGGGACTGAAGCTTTCTTT
CDR3: CASSSGLSTGTEAFF

V: TRBV12-3/TRBV12-4
size: -
J: TRBJ2-7
D: -
DNA: TGTGCCAGCAGTCCGTCGCTAGTTGACGTCCAGCAGTACTTC
CDR3: CASSPSLVDVQQYF

V: TRBV28
size: few
J: TRBJ2-5
D: TRBD1
DNA: TGTGCCAGCAGTTCGGGACAGGGGGCCGAGCCCCAGTACTTC
CDR3: CASSSGQGAEPQYF

V: TRBV6-4
size: -
J: TRBJ1-2
D: TRBD1
DNA: TGTGCCAGCAGTCCCGGACAGGGGGCCTTCACCTTC
CDR3: CASSPGQGAFTF

V: TRBV15
size: -
J: TRBJ1-5
D: TRBD1
DNA: TGTGCCACCAGCGGAACAGGGGGGAAGCAGCCCCAGCATTTT
CDR3: CATSGTGGKQPQHF

V: TRBV5-1
size: many
J: TRBJ2-7
D: -
DNA: TGTGCCAGCAGTTTTGGGGGGTTCTACGAGCAGTACTTC
CDR3: CASSFGGFYEQYF

V: TRBV24-1
size: -
J: TRBJ2-3
D: TRBD1
DNA: TGTGCCACCAGTGACTCGGGACAGGGTGCGCAGTATTTT
CDR3: CATSDSGQGAQYF

V: TRBV6-5
size: few
J: TRBJ2-5
D: -
DNA: TGTGCCAGCAGCACTACTTGGGACGGAGAAGAGACCCAGTACTTC
CDR3: CASSTTWDGEETQYF

V: TRBV9
size: few
J: TRBJ2-1
D: TRBD1
DNA: TGTGCCAGCAACCCCCCGGGACAGGGCTTAAGTGAGCAGTTCTTC
CDR3: CASNPPGQGLSEQFF

V: TRBV29-1
size: few
J: TRBJ1-2
D: -
DNA: TGCAGCGTTGTCTGGGGGGCCGGAGGCTACATCTTC
CDR3: CSVVWGAGGYIF

V: TRBV7-9
size: few
J: TRBJ2-7
D: -
DNA: TGTGCCAGCAGCTTAGGGCGGGGGCAGTACTTC
CDR3: CASSLGRGQYF

V: TRBV28
size: -
J: TRBJ2-7
D: -
DNA: TGTGCCAGCAGTTTTTCCCGATACGAGCAGTACTTC
CDR3: CASSFSRYEQYF

V: TRBV27
size: -
J: TRBJ2-3
D: -
DNA: TGTGCCAGCAGTTTATTTTGGGACTCTAGCACAGATACGCAGTATTTT
CDR3: CASSLFWDSSTDTQYF

V: TRBV2
size: -
J: TRBJ1-2
D: -
DNA: TGTGCCAGCATAAGGGACTATGGCTACACCTTC
CDR3: CASIRDYGYTF

V: TRBV20-1
size: -
J: TRBJ2-7
D: -
DNA: TGCAGTGCTCCCGGCGGAGGGGGTTCCCACGAGCAGTACTTC
CDR3: CSAPGGGGSHEQYF

V: TRBV4-3
size: few
J: TRBJ2-2
D: TRBD1
DNA: TGCGCCAGCAGCCACGCGGACAGGGACACCGGGGAGCTGTTTTTT
CDR3: CASSHADRDTGELFF

V: TRBV6-2/TRBV6-3
size: -
J: TRBJ1-1
D: -
DNA: TGTGCCAGCAGTTACTCGCCCGGGACTGAAGCTTTCTTT
CDR3: CASSYSPGTEAFF

V: TRBV20-1
size: -
J: TRBJ2-5
D: -
DNA: TGCAGTGCCAACCTTTATAGCGTCTCCCAAGAGACCCAGTACTTC
CDR3: CSANLYSVSQETQYF

V: TRBV6-5
size: -
J: TRBJ1-1
D: -
DNA: TGTGCCAGCAGTTTAGGAGGGGGGCTTCCGAACACTGAAGCTTTCTTT
CDR3: CASSLGGGLPNTEAFF

V: TRBV29-1
size: few
J: TRBJ2-1
D: -
DNA: TGCAGCGTTTCCTCTAGCGAACCTTACAATGAGCAGTTCTTC
CDR3: CSVSSSEPYNEQFF

V: TRBV6-6
size: few
J: TRBJ1-5
D: -
DNA: TGTGCCAGCAGAACCGGGACGGGAGAGAATCAGCCCCAGCATTTT
CDR3: CASRTGTGENQPQHF